Listed below are T cell receptor beta chains from one sample, sequenced in a study of cytomegalovirus exposure and HLA in healthy donors. Only in-frame clones appear in the TCRdb table, and some are missing; sequencing was by immunoSEQ multiplex PCR. Of about 200,000 clones in the sample, around 77% were seen once. The material sequenced was PBMCs. These receptors were collected from a woman in her twenties or thirties in good health and CMV-seronegative. The CDR3 runs from the conserved cysteine through the conserved F or W. The D gene is left open where the match is weak. Expanded clones are given a class, and other clones once, few, many or no size at all.

D gene	V gene	clone size	J gene	CDR3 DNA	CDR3 protein
-	TRBV28	-	TRBJ1-5	TGTGCCAGCAGTTGGGTGGGCAGCAATCAGCCCCAGCATTTT	CASSWVGSNQPQHF
-	TRBV2	-	TRBJ1-1	TGTGCCAGCCGCGCGGGGTCTGTTACTAGTGAAGCTTTCTTT	CASRAGSVTSEAFF
-	TRBV9	-	TRBJ2-1	TGTGCCAGCAGCGTAGTCCTGAGCGGAAGAGTCAATGAGCAGTTCTTC	CASSVVLSGRVNEQFF
-	TRBV7-2	-	TRBJ1-5	TGTGCCAGCAGCTTAGGACAGCAATATCAGCCCCAGCATTTT	CASSLGQQYQPQHF
-	TRBV4-2	once	TRBJ2-5	TGTGCCAGCAGCCAAGCCGACAGCTATGAGACCCAGTACTTC	CASSQADSYETQYF
-	TRBV5-8	once	TRBJ2-3	TGTGCCAGCAGCCATAGAGATACGCAGTATTTT	CASSHRDTQYF
-	TRBV4-1	-	TRBJ2-3	TGCGCCAGCAGCCAAGATCGCCGGGGAGATACGCAGTATTTT	CASSQDRRGDTQYF
-	TRBV5-6	-	TRBJ2-7	TGTGCCAGCAGCTTTCAATACAGGGAGACCCACGAGCAGTACTTC	CASSFQYRETHEQYF
TRBD2	TRBV2	-	TRBJ2-1	TGTGCCAGCAGTGAGCGAGCGGGAGACCGGCGCAATGAGCAGTTCTTC	CASSERAGDRRNEQFF
-	TRBV7-9	-	TRBJ1-2	TGTTCCAGCAGCTTTGGGGGGGCCGGAGGTTATGGCTACACCTTC	CSSSFGGAGGYGYTF
-	TRBV5-3	-	TRBJ2-4	TGTGCCAGAAGCTTGGTTGCCAGGGTGCCGGGTGGTACCAAAAACATTCAGTACTTC	CARSLVARVPGGTKNIQYF
-	TRBV6-1	-	TRBJ1-2	TGTGCCAGCAGTGACTTCGGGGGGGGATCCTATGGCTACACCTTC	CASSDFGGGSYGYTF